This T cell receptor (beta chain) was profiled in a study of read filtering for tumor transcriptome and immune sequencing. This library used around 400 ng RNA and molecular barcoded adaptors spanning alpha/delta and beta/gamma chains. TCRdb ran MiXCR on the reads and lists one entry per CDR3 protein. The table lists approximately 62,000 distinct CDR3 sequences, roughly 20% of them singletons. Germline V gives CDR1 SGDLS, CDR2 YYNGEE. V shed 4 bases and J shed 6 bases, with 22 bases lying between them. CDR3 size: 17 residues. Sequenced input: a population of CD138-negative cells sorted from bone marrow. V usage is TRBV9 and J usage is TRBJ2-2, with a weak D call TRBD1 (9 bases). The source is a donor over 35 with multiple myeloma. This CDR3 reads CASSIGTGRGEPGELFF. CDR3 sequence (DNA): TGTGCCAGCAGCATTGGGACAGGGCGGGGGGAGCCCGGGGAGCTGTTTTTT.